The 2 T cell receptor beta chains in this list originate from one sample, sequenced in a study of CD8 T cells in ankylosing spondylitis. TCRdb re-called the 5' RACE reads through MiXCR, storing one row per CDR3 protein. The data contain about 160,000 distinct CDR3 sequences, approximately 20% of them seen just once; the ten biggest clones take up approximately 7.8%. Material for sequencing was blood, either unsorted or a sorted T cell fraction (not recorded which). The receptors were gathered from a male donor with ankylosing spondylitis or in good health (not recorded which).

This clonotype was seen ten or more times. The chain is built from TRBV2 and TRBJ2-1; TRBD2 matches 8 bases. The length of the CDR3 is 16 residues. Trimming removed 3 bases from V and 13 bases from J; junction bases left unmatched: 17. CDR1 and CDR2 from the germline V gene are SNHLY and FYNNEI. CDR3 sequence reads: CASSEGALLSGGPQFF. CDR3 coding DNA: TGTGCCAGCAGTGAGGGCGCCCTCTTGTCGGGAGGGCCCCAGTTCTTC.

The chain links TRBV18 to TRBJ2-5, with D possibly matching TRBD1 (6 bases). The V end was cut by 3 bases, the J end by 3 bases, with 8 bases between. The CDR3 length is 13 residues. From germline, CDR1 is KGHSH and CDR2 LQKENI. The CDR3 DNA sequence: TGTGCCAGCTCACCGGGACAAGAAGAGACCCAGTACTTC. This codes for CASSPGQEETQYF.